A single sample is the source of the 30 T cell receptor beta chains below, sequenced in a study of T cells and Merkel cell carcinoma outcomes. Using immunoSEQ multiplex PCR, the repertoire was profiled, and TCRdb retains in-frame clones only, with some absent. The repertoire holds about 15,000 clones, with 92% as singletons. Sequencing was done on a sample of tumor tissue from Merkel cell carcinoma. The receptor source for this set is a human donor with Merkel cell carcinoma.

V usage is TRBV28 and J usage is TRBJ1-1, with unresolved D. V was pared by 10 bases and J by 0 bases, with 6 bases between. From germline, CDR1 is MDHEN and CDR2 SYDVKM. The CDR3 has 11 residues. CDR3 sequence reads: CATRMNTEAFF. The DNA for the CDR3 is TGTGCCACCCGGATGAACACTGAAGCTTTCTTT.

The rearrangement joins TRBV6-6 to TRBJ1-1; the D is unclear. Germline V CDR1 and CDR2: MNHNY, SVGAGI (reference sequence). Trimming took off 6 bases at V and 7 bases at J, with 15 bases between the two ends. The CDR3 is 13 amino acids. CDR3 loop: CASRPYSLDEAFF. The CDR3 nucleotides are TGTGCCAGCAGACCTTACAGCCTGGATGAAGCTTTCTTT.

Turning to this clone: The junction does not match germline at one end; this may be a read error. This chain connects TRBV30 to TRBJ2-6; 9 positions match TRBD2. Looked up from germline, CDR1 is GTSNPN and CDR2 is SVGIG (reference sequence). The CDR3 is 18 residues long. CDR3 region: CAWSVLRGGSSEANVLTF. CDR3 DNA: TGTGCCTGGAGTGTACTGCGGGGGGGCAGCTCTGAGGCCAACGTCCTGACTTTC.

The gene calls are TRBV7-9 and TRBJ1-1; 8 nucleotides match TRBD1. Trimming cost V 5 bases and J 2 bases; bases outside gene matches: 7. Germline CDR1 and CDR2: SEHNR and FQNEAQ (reference sequence). The CDR3 has 15 residues. The CDR3 region has the DNA TGTGCCAGCAGCCCAAGACAGGGGACTAACACTGAAGCTTTCTTT. Protein sequence: CASSPRQGTNTEAFF.

The rearrangement links TRBV2 to TRBJ2-7; D remains unclear. Germline V lookup: CDR1 SNHLY, CDR2 FYNNEI. The CDR3 contains 11 residues. V was trimmed by 4 bases and J by 4 bases, leaving 5 bases between them. The CDR3 region has the DNA TGTGCCAGCAGTGCTGAGTACGAGCAGTACTTC. The encoded protein is CASSAEYEQYF.

V is TRBV9 and J is TRBJ2-5; TRBD2 matches 14 bases. The CDR3 is made up of 15 amino acids. The ends lost 3 bases at V and 5 bases at J; junction bases unmatched: 3. CDR1 and CDR2 (germline): SGDLS, YYNGEE. The CDR3 sequence is CASSGGTSGGETQYF. CDR3 DNA: TGTGCCAGCAGCGGAGGGACTAGCGGGGGTGAGACCCAGTACTTC.

This rearrangement joins TRBV5-1 to TRBJ1-4; D is undetermined. The V gene's germline CDR1 is SGHRS and CDR2 YFSETQ. V lost 0 bases and J lost 8, with 14 bases in between. The CDR3 runs 15 residues. The CDR3 DNA reads TGCGCCAGCAGCTTGGCCCTCGGGGAAGGGGAAAAACTGTTTTTT. Translation gives CASSLALGEGEKLFF.

The V and J genes are TRBV5-1 and TRBJ2-1; no clear D gene. The CDR3 covers 14 residues. The V gene lost 1 base and the J gene lost 7 bases, with 12 bases spanning the gap. Germline CDR1 reads SGHRS; CDR2 reads YFSETQ. CDR3 DNA sequence: TGCGCCAGCAGCTTGATGATTTCCCCGAATGAGCAGTTCTTC. Translating it yields CASSLMISPNEQFF.

V usage is TRBV29-1 and J usage is TRBJ1-6; no firm D call. CDR3 size: 13 residues. The germline V and J ends were trimmed by 8 bases and 8 bases, with 16 bases remaining between them. Germline CDR1 is SQVTM and CDR2 is ANQGSEA. The CDR3 nucleotides read TGCAGCATTCGTTTGGGTTCAGATTCACCCCTCCACTTT. Translating gives CSIRLGSDSPLHF.

The chain uses TRBV4-3 and TRBJ1-2; D gene unclear. V shed 3 bases and J shed 5 bases, with 7 bases lying between them. The germline gives CDR1 LGHNA, CDR2 YSLEER. This CDR3 is 12 amino acids long. The CDR3 DNA is TGCGCCAGCAGCCACCGGGAGTATGGCTACACCTTC. Its protein is CASSHREYGYTF.

V gene TRBV19 combines with J gene TRBJ2-1; tentatively, D is TRBD2 (6 bases). The V end was cut by 6 bases, the J end by 4 bases, with 7 bases between. This CDR3 region has 12 residues. Germline values: CDR1 LNHDA, CDR2 SQIVND (reference sequence). CDR3: CASSGGYNEQFF. CDR3 DNA: TGTGCCAGTAGCGGGGGTTACAATGAGCAGTTCTTC.

The DNA of the CDR3 is TGTGCCAGCTCACCACTCCGGGACAGGCGCTGGAGTGAGCAGTTCTTC. Protein product: CASSPLRDRRWSEQFF. The chain carries TRBV18 and TRBJ2-1; 8 nucleotides match TRBD1. The CDR3 totals 16 residues. The V gene end was trimmed by 1 base and the J gene end by 9 bases; junction bases not matched to a gene: 11. Per the germline V gene, CDR1 is KGHSH and CDR2 is LQKENI.

The chain couples TRBV5-4 to TRBJ2-3; D gene uncertain. This CDR3 spans 15 amino acids. Germline V gene data show CDR1 as SGHNT and CDR2 as YYREEE (reference sequence). Deletions cut 4 bases from V and 2 bases from J, with 14 bases between. CDR3 amino acids: CASSPRFGVTDTQYF. Written as DNA, the CDR3 is TGTGCCAGCAGCCCGCGGTTTGGGGTCACAGATACGCAGTATTTT.

The chain links TRBV7-8 to TRBJ2-7, with D possibly being TRBD1 or TRBD2 (5 bases each). The CDR3 is 18 amino acids. Per the germline V gene, CDR1 is SGHVS and CDR2 is FQNEAQ. V was clipped by 3 bases and J by 5 bases, with 26 bases between them. The DNA for the CDR3 is TGTGCCAGCAGCTTTATGAATTTCCGGGGCCAAGCCAAGGACGAGCAGTACTTC. Amino acids: CASSFMNFRGQAKDEQYF.

The count of this clone is one. The chain uses TRBV19 and TRBJ1-1, with D hard to call. The V end was cut by 9 bases, the J end by 5 bases, with 22 bases between. CDR3 length: 15 amino acids. Germline V gives CDR1 LNHDA, CDR2 SQIVND (reference sequence). Here the CDR3 reads CASPFRGEPSTEAFF. In DNA, the CDR3 is TGTGCCAGCCCCTTCAGAGGAGAGCCCTCGACTGAAGCTTTCTTT. Complete variable domain (other parts from reference TRBV19 and TRBJ1-1): DGGITQSPKYLFRKEGQNVTLSCEQNLNHDAMYWYRQDPGQGLRLIYYSQIVNDFQKGDIAEGYSVSREKKESFPLTVTSAQKNPTAFYLCASPFRGEPSTEAFFGQGTRLTVV.

The chain has TRBV9 and TRBJ2-1; D remains ambiguous. The CDR3 is 12 residues long. V gave up 0 bases and J gave up 10 bases, with 8 bases separating them. The germline V gene has CDR1 SGDLS and CDR2 YYNGEE. Here the CDR3 reads CASSVASKEQFF. The DNA for the CDR3 is TGTGCCAGCAGCGTAGCCTCTAAGGAGCAGTTCTTC.

V and J are TRBV18 and TRBJ2-3, with 8 bases lining up with TRBD1. The CDR3 is 15 residues long. V trimming: 6 bases; J trimming: 5 bases; junction bases outside the gene matches: 10. CDR1 KGHSH and CDR2 LQKENI come from the germline V gene. The CDR3 loop reads CASSLTGDPGDTQYF. The CDR3 nucleotides read TGTGCCAGCTCGCTGACAGGGGATCCAGGAGATACGCAGTATTTT.

The rearrangement uses TRBV7-2 and TRBJ2-5, with TRBD1 identical over 7 bases. After removal of 3 bases from V and 8 bases from J, the junction contained 9 bases not matched to a gene. The CDR3 loop spans 14 amino acids. Germline CDR1 and CDR2: SGHTA and FQGNSA. The CDR3 is CASSFSRRQGTQYF. CDR3 sequence (DNA): TGTGCCAGCAGCTTCAGTAGACGACAGGGCACCCAGTACTTC.

The chain links TRBV10-3 to TRBJ2-7; D is undetermined. The V end was cut by 10 bases, the J end by 0 bases, with 16 bases between. Germline values: CDR1 ENHRY, CDR2 SYGVKD. This CDR3 is 14 amino acids long. The CDR3: CATLGSLGSYEQYF. In DNA form, the CDR3 reads TGTGCCACCCTGGGTAGCTTGGGCTCCTACGAGCAGTACTTC.

CDR3 region: CASTSPRGRAPDTQYF. CDR3 coding DNA: TGTGCCAGCACCTCCCCCCGGGGGAGGGCCCCAGATACGCAGTATTTT. This chain connects TRBV7-9 to TRBJ2-3; the match to TRBD2 covers 7 bases. V shed 7 bases, J shed 4 bases, and the junction held 14 bases outside the gene matches. This CDR3 is 16 amino acids long. From germline, CDR1 is SEHNR and CDR2 FQNEAQ (reference sequence).

The V and J genes are TRBV7-9 and TRBJ2-5; 10 bases map to TRBD1. The CDR3 is 16 residues long. Trimming removed 2 bases from V and 5 bases from J; junction bases left unmatched: 8. Germline V CDR1 and CDR2: SEHNR, FQNEAQ (reference sequence). The DNA of the CDR3 is TGTGCCAGCAGCTTACTGGGGACAGGGGATGGTGAGACCCAGTACTTC. Residues: CASSLLGTGDGETQYF.

V and J are TRBV5-1 and TRBJ2-5; 7 bases align to TRBD1. CDR3 length: 14 amino acids. V was pared by 4 bases and J by 0 bases, with 3 bases of the junction left unmatched. Germline V gene data show CDR1 as SGHRS and CDR2 as YFSETQ. The CDR3 DNA follows: TGCGCCAGCAGCAAAACAGGGGACCAAGAGACCCAGTACTTC. Protein sequence: CASSKTGDQETQYF. The whole variable domain, remainder taken from reference TRBV5-1 and TRBJ2-5, is KAGVTQTPRYLIKTRGQQVTLSCSPISGHRSVSWYQQTPGQGLQFLFEYFSETQRNKGNFPGRFSGRQFSNSRSEMNVSTLELGDSALYLCASSKTGDQETQYFGPGTRLLVL.

The chain carries TRBV7-9 and TRBJ2-5; no definite D call. CDR1 and CDR2 from the germline V gene are SEHNR and FQNEAQ (reference sequence). This CDR3 is 13 amino acids long. Trimming stripped 5 bases from V and 4 bases from J, with 11 bases between. The CDR3 nucleotides read TGTGCCAGCAGCCGGTCCATGGCAGAGACCCAGTACTTC. Its translation is CASSRSMAETQYF.

J is TRBJ1-5 and V is TRBV27, with D uncertain. CDR3 size: 13 residues. CDR1 is MNHEY, CDR2 SMNVEV, per germline (reference sequence). V lost 5 bases and J lost 0, with 5 bases in between. The CDR3 loop is CASSPLSNQPQHF. The CDR3 coding sequence is TGTGCCAGCAGTCCGCTTAGCAATCAGCCCCAGCATTTT.

This chain links TRBV7-2 with TRBJ2-7; 8 positions match TRBD1. Germline V lookup: CDR1 SGHTA, CDR2 FQGNSA. This CDR3 has 15 amino acids. V lost 0 bases to trimming and J lost 2 bases; unmatched junction nucleotides: 3. This chain's CDR3 is CASSLAGQATYEQYF. Written as DNA, the CDR3 is TGTGCCAGCAGCTTAGCGGGACAGGCCACCTACGAGCAGTACTTC.

This clone showed up just once. The genes are TRBV13 and TRBJ1-2; 9 nucleotides match TRBD1. The CDR3 totals 16 residues. With V trimmed by 5 bases and J by 1 base, 8 bases remained unmatched. Germline loops: CDR1 PRHDT, CDR2 FYEKMQ (reference sequence). Here the CDR3 reads CASSLPGTGNNYGYTF. The CDR3 DNA sequence: TGTGCCAGCAGCCTACCCGGGACAGGGAATAACTATGGCTACACCTTC.

The V call is TRBV15, the J call TRBJ2-5, with TRBD1 matching over 9 bases. Germline trimming cut 1 base from V and 5 bases from J; bases unmatched to any gene: 5. The CDR3 runs 15 residues. The germline CDR1 and CDR2 sequences are LNHNV and YYDKDF (reference sequence). In nucleotides, the CDR3 is TGTGCCACCAGCAGAGCCGGGACAGGGAGGGAGACCCAGTACTTC. Its protein is CATSRAGTGRETQYF.

CDR3 DNA: TGTGCCAGCTACATTGGGGGCAGGGGCTCTGGAAACACCATATATTTT. It is translated as CASYIGGRGSGNTIYF. The rearrangement uses TRBV21-1 and TRBJ1-3; the table gives TRBD1 as D, unverified against the DNA. TRBV21-1 has pseudogene status. The CDR3 length is 16 residues.

The rearrangement links TRBV18 to TRBJ2-1; 12 bases map to TRBD2. This CDR3 contains 17 residues. Germline-derived CDR1 and CDR2 are KGHSH and LQKENI. V shed 6 bases and J 10 bases; nucleotides not matched to a gene: 16. CDR3 sequence (DNA): TGTGCCAGCTCCCCGAACCGCCCGGGACTAGCGGGTAGCGAGCAGTTCTTC. This gives the protein CASSPNRPGLAGSEQFF.

The chain links TRBV7-2 to TRBJ1-1; 7 nucleotides align to TRBD1. Trimming took 1 base from V and 6 from J; bases not matched to a gene: 5. In germline, CDR1 is SGHTA, CDR2 FQGNSA. There are 14 residues in the CDR3. The CDR3 is CASSLVGTGAEAFF. Written as DNA, the CDR3 is TGTGCCAGCAGCTTAGTTGGTACAGGGGCTGAAGCTTTCTTT.